This paragraph covers one T cell receptor (beta chain) sequence. The antigen is not known. The data derive from a study of shared clonotypes between healthy human individuals. Points from the study as a whole: The represented genetic and exposure-history diversity was limited by the small number of donors.

Libraries were prepared by immunoSEQ multiplex PCR; TCRdb keeps only in-frame clonotypes and omits some of them. The sample has hundreds of thousands of clones; around three quarters are singletons. Germline CDR1 is SSHAT and CDR2 is FNYEAQ (reference sequence). There are 16 residues in the CDR3. The specimen was PBMCs. The sequence was collected from a woman between 40 and 55 years old in good health. Some clones in this sample may be carry-over from other donors' samples. The J gene is TRBJ2-5, the V gene TRBV7-7, with 8 positions matching TRBD2. The CDR3 reads CGSSPPTSALEAAQYF. The CDR3 DNA reads as TGTGGTAGCAGCCCCCCGACTAGCGCCCTAGAGGCGGCCCAGTACTTC. The whole variable domain, remainder taken from reference TRBV7-7 and TRBJ2-5, is GAGVSQSPRYKVTKRGQDVTLRCDPISSHATLYWYQQALGQGPEFLTYFNYEAQPDKSGLPSDRFSAERPEGSISTLTIQRTEQRDSAMYRCGSSPPTSALEAAQYFGPGTRLLVL.